This T cell receptor beta chain was profiled in a study of cytomegalovirus exposure and HLA in healthy donors. Turning to the study itself: Early released data comprised tens of millions of unique TCRs from HLA-typed donors.

The CDR3 loop spans 15 amino acids. The germline gives CDR1 MNHNS, CDR2 SASEGT. Unmatched junction bases numbered 4, after V lost 4 bases and J lost 1 base. Notes on this clone: As yet, its antigen is unknown.

PCR amplification relied on 60 Vbeta primers (plus 13 Jbeta primers). Assay: immunoSEQ multiplex PCR; the TCRdb copy retains only in-frame clones and omits some. The sample yields 100,000 to 150,000 clones, of which the top ten take up under 2.5%. Findings of the study overall: In an earlier analysis, about 87% or about 30%: the productive usage of most TCR beta V segments. Many donors carried some public TCRs, although rarity characterized most TCR sequences.

The material sequenced was PBMCs. The source of this sequence is a man aged 35-49 years in good health and CMV-seronegative. The gene calls are TRBV6-1 and TRBJ2-3, with 8 bases fitting TRBD1. This chain's CDR3 is CASSGTGWGTDTQYF. CDR3 DNA: TGTGCCAGCAGTGGGACAGGGTGGGGCACAGATACGCAGTATTTT.